These 12 T cell receptor beta chains were all obtained from the same sample, sequenced in a study of cytomegalovirus exposure and HLA in healthy donors. The PCR had 60 Vbeta and 13 Jbeta primers. Libraries were prepared by immunoSEQ multiplex PCR; TCRdb keeps only in-frame clonotypes and omits some of them. In the table there are about 120,000 clones, about 8% of which are singletons. Sequenced input: PBMCs. The receptors originated from a middle-aged woman in good health and CMV-seropositive.

The CDR3 coding sequence is TGTGCCAGCAGTTCAGGGTATATTGAAAAACTGTTTTTT. As protein: CASSSGYIEKLFF. The chain combines TRBV28 with TRBJ1-4; tentatively, D is TRBD1 (5 bases). V lost 4 bases and J lost 7, with 10 bases in between. CDR3 size: 13 residues. The V gene's germline CDR1 is MDHEN and CDR2 SYDVKM.

The chain is built from TRBV12-5 and TRBJ2-1; TRBD1 aligns across 8 bases. This CDR3 has 14 amino acids. The V gene's germline CDR1 is LGHNT and CDR2 FRNRAP. V shed 3 bases and J 3 bases; nucleotides not matched to a gene: 1. This CDR3 reads CASGFDRGYNEQFF. CDR3 sequence (DNA): TGTGCTAGTGGTTTTGACAGGGGCTACAATGAGCAGTTCTTC. Looking up the rest from reference TRBV12-5 and TRBJ2-1 gives the full variable domain: DARVTQTPRHKVTEMGQEVTMRCQPILGHNTVFWYRQTMMQGLELLAYFRNRAPLDDSGMPKDRFSAEMPDATLATLKIQPSEPRDSAVYFCASGFDRGYNEQFFGPGTRLTVL.

This chain joins TRBV27 and TRBJ1-1; D call uncertain. The CDR3 sequence is 16 residues long. Trimming removed 7 bases from V and 0 bases from J, with 18 bases in between. Germline CDR1 is MNHEY and CDR2 is SMNVEV (reference sequence). CDR3 protein: CASTKGGLGMNTEAFF. The DNA of the CDR3 is TGTGCCAGCACAAAAGGAGGGTTGGGGATGAACACTGAAGCTTTCTTT.

Only a few counts were recorded for this clone. The chain carries TRBV30 and TRBJ2-5; D is uncertain. V dropped 0 bases and J dropped 1 base, with 6 bases sitting between them. Germline V gene data show CDR1 as GTSNPN and CDR2 as SVGIG (reference sequence). The CDR3 is made up of 13 amino acids. The CDR3 coding sequence is TGTGCCTGGAGTGTTGGCATCCAAGAGACCCAGTACTTC. Protein: CAWSVGIQETQYF.

The rearrangement links TRBV7-9 to TRBJ2-3; 8 positions match TRBD2. V was pared by 1 base and J by 10 bases, with 4 bases of the junction left unmatched. This CDR3 contains 13 residues. Per germline, CDR1 SEHNR and CDR2 FQNEAQ (reference sequence). The CDR3 DNA is TGTGCCAGCAGCTTAGAACCACTAGCGGCGCAGTATTTT. This translates into CASSLEPLAAQYF.

The rearrangement uses TRBV6-1 and TRBJ2-1, with 9 bases fitting TRBD1. This CDR3 contains 14 residues. J gave up 4 bases and V 9 bases, and 7 bases lay outside the gene matches. Germline V CDR1 and CDR2: MNHNS, SASEGT. The DNA for the CDR3 is TGTGCCAGTACCGGGACAGGGACTTACAATGAGCAGTTCTTC. Translation: CASTGTGTYNEQFF.

The sample holds a few counts of this clone. This chain uses TRBV7-6 with TRBJ2-3; 10 bases map to TRBD2. The germline V gene encodes CDR1 SGHVS and CDR2 FNYEAQ. The CDR3 loop spans 16 amino acids. Trimming at V came to 2 bases and at J to 4 bases, leaving 6 bases not matched to a gene. This CDR3 is CASSLRAGGTADTQYF. The DNA of the CDR3 is TGTGCCAGCAGCTTAAGAGCGGGGGGGACCGCAGATACGCAGTATTTT.

There are a few counts of this clone. The V gene is TRBV10-1, the J gene TRBJ2-7, with 10 bases identical to TRBD2. CDR1 is WNHNN, CDR2 SYGVQD, per germline (reference sequence). This CDR3 region has 15 residues. V shed 3 bases, J shed 4 bases, and the junction held 6 bases outside the gene matches. CDR3 sequence (DNA): TGCGCCAGCAGTGAATTAGCGGGGGGCCGATACGAGCAGTACTTC. It codes for CASSELAGGRYEQYF.

A few counts support this clone. The gene calls are TRBV12-5 and TRBJ1-3; 7 positions match TRBD1. CDR1 LGHNT and CDR2 FRNRAP come from the germline V gene. J gave up 2 bases and V 4 bases, and 8 bases lay outside the gene matches. The CDR3 is 16 amino acids. The CDR3 DNA reads as TGTGCTAGTGGTTCCGACGGGAGGGGGCCTGGAAACACCATATATTTT. This encodes CASGSDGRGPGNTIYF. The whole variable domain, remainder taken from reference TRBV12-5 and TRBJ1-3, is DARVTQTPRHKVTEMGQEVTMRCQPILGHNTVFWYRQTMMQGLELLAYFRNRAPLDDSGMPKDRFSAEMPDATLATLKIQPSEPRDSAVYFCASGSDGRGPGNTIYFGEGSWLTVV.

This clone has a handful of counts. The V call is TRBV11-2, the J call TRBJ1-1; TRBD1 matches at 7 bases. This CDR3 comprises 14 residues. V dropped 6 bases and J dropped 4; count of bases not matched to a gene: 8. The germline CDR1 and CDR2 sequences are SGHAT and FQNNGV. CDR3 in amino acids: CASSRQGVVTEAFF. DNA for the CDR3: TGTGCCAGCAGTAGACAGGGTGTTGTCACTGAAGCTTTCTTT.

This clone was recorded a few times. The chain carries TRBV5-6 and TRBJ1-1; a possible D gene is TRBD1 (5 bases). CDR3 length: 14 amino acids. CDR1 and CDR2 (germline): SGHDT, YYEEEE. The V end was cut by 3 bases, the J end by 3 bases, with 12 bases between. The CDR3 protein is CASSWGGEDTEAFF. CDR3 coding DNA: TGTGCCAGCAGCTGGGGGGGAGAGGACACTGAAGCTTTCTTT.

J is TRBJ1-2 and V is TRBV7-8; no reliable D call. V was clipped by 3 bases and J by 7 bases, with 15 bases between them. CDR1 is SGHVS, CDR2 FQNEAQ, per germline. The CDR3 consists of 14 residues. This CDR3 reads CASSLSAGAFGYTF. The CDR3 DNA follows: TGTGCCAGCAGCTTGTCGGCGGGAGCATTTGGCTACACCTTC. Combining the CDR3 with reference TRBV7-8 and TRBJ1-2 gives the whole variable domain GAGVSQSPRYKVAKRGQDVALRCDPISGHVSLFWYQQALGQGPEFLTYFQNEAQLDKSGLPSDRFFAERPEGSVSTLKIQRTQQEDSAVYLCASSLSAGAFGYTFGSGTRLTVV.